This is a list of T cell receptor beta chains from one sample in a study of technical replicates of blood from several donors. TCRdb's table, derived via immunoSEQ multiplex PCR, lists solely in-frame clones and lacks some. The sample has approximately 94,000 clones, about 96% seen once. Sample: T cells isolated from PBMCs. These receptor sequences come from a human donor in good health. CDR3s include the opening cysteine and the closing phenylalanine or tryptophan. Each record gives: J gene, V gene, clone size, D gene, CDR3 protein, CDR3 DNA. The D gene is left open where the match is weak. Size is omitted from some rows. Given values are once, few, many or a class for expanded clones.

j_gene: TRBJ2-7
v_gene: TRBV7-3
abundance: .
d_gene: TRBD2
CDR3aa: CASSLGLAGGEQYF
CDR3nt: TGTGCCAGCAGCTTGGGACTAGCGGGAGGCGAGCAGTACTTC

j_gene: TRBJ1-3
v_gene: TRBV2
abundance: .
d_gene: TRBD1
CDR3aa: CASMPDRAGNTIYF
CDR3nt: TGTGCCAGCATGCCCGACAGGGCAGGAAACACCATATATTTT

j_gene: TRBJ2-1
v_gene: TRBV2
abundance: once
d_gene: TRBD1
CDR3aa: CASSDRGYTYNEQFF
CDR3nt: TGTGCCAGCAGCGACAGGGGGTATACCTACAATGAGCAGTTCTTC

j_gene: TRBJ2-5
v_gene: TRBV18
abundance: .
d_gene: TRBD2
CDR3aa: CASSLTSGRDTQYF
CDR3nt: TGTGCCAGCTCATTGACTAGCGGGAGAGATACCCAGTACTTC

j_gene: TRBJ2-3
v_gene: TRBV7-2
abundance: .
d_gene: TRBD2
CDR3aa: CASSTPRLAVDDTQYF
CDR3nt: TGTGCCAGCAGCACCCCCAGACTAGCGGTCGATGATACGCAGTATTTT

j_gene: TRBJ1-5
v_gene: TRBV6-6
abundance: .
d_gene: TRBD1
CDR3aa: CASREQGNQPQHF
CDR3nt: TGTGCCAGCAGAGAACAGGGGAATCAGCCCCAGCATTTT

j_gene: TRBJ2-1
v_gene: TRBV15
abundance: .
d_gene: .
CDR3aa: CATGAVYNEQFF
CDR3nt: TGTGCCACCGGGGCAGTTTACAATGAGCAGTTCTTC

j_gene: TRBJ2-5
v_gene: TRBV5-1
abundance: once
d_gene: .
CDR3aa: CASSFSREETQYF
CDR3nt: TGCGCCAGCAGCTTTTCCCGAGAAGAGACCCAGTACTTC

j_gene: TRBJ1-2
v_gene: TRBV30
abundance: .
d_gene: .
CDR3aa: CAWSRREGYTF
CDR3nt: TGTGCCTGGAGTAGGAGAGAAGGCTACACCTTC

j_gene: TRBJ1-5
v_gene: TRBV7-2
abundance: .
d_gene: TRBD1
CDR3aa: CASSPPGQNSNQPQHF
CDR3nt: TGTGCCAGCAGCCCCCCGGGACAGAATAGCAATCAGCCCCAGCATTTT

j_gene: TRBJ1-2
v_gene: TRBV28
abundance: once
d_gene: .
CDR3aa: CASSPQQDRNYGYTF
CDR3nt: TGTGCCAGCAGTCCTCAACAAGACAGGAACTATGGCTACACCTTC

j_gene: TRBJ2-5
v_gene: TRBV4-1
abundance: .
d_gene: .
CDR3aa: CASSQDPGSTWETQYF
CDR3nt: TGCGCCAGCAGCCAAGACCCCGGGAGCACGTGGGAGACCCAGTACTTC

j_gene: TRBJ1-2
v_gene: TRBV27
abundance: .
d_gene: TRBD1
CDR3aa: CASSLSGQGLYGYTF
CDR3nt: TGTGCCAGCAGTTTATCGGGACAGGGGCTCTATGGCTACACCTTC

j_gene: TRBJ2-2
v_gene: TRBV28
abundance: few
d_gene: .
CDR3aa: CASSTTGWTGELFF
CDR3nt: TGTGCCAGCAGTACCACAGGGTGGACCGGGGAGCTGTTTTTT

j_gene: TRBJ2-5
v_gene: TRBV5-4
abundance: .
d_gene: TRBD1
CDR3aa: CASSYGQGASETQYF
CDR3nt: TGTGCCAGCAGTTATGGACAGGGGGCTTCGGAGACCCAGTACTTC

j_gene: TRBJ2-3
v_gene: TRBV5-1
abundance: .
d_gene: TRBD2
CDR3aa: CASSLTSGSDTQYF
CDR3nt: TGCGCCAGCAGCTTGACTAGCGGATCAGATACGCAGTATTTT

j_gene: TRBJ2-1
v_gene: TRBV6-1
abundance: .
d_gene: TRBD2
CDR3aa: CASSVGTSGSNEQFF
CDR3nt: TGTGCCAGCAGTGTGGGGACTAGCGGGAGCAATGAGCAGTTCTTC

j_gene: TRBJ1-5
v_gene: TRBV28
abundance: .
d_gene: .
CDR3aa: CASRRGLPQHF
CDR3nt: TGTGCCAGCAGGAGGGGGTTGCCCCAGCATTTT

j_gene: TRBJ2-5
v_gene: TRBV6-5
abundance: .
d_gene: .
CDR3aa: CASSQGSETQYF
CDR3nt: TGTGCCAGCAGCCAGGGGAGCGAGACCCAGTACTTC

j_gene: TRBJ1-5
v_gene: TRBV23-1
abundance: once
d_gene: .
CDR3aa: CASSQSLEVPGGQGIGFNQPQHF
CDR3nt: TGCGCCAGCAGTCAATCTTTAGAGGTGCCGGGAGGGCAGGGGATCGGCTTCAATCAGCCCCAGCATTTT

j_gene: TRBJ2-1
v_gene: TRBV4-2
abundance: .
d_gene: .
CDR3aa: CASRSRVFYNEQFF
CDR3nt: TGTGCCAGCCGGAGCAGGGTTTTCTACAATGAGCAGTTCTTC

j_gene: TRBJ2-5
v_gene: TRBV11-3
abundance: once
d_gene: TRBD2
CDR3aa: CASTAGTRETQYF
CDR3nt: TGTGCCAGCACTGCCGGGACTAGAGAGACCCAGTACTTC

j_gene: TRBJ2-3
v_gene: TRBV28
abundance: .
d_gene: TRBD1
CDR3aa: CASSLSYDRADTQYF
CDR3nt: TGTGCCAGCAGTTTATCCTACGACAGGGCAGATACGCAGTATTTT

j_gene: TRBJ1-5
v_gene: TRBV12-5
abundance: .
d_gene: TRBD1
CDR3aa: CASGFKGADQPQHF
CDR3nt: TGTGCTAGTGGTTTTAAGGGGGCGGATCAGCCCCAGCATTTT

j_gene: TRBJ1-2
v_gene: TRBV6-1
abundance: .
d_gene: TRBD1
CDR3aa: CASSDRQGRDGYTF
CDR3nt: TGTGCCAGCAGTGATAGACAGGGACGGGACGGCTACACCTTC

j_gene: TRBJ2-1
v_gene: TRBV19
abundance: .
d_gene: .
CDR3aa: CATAGGTYYNEQFF
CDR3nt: TGTGCCACGGCAGGAGGGACTTACTACAATGAGCAGTTCTTC

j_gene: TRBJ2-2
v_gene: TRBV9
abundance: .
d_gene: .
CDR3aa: CASSVEGGVGELFF
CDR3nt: TGTGCCAGCAGCGTAGAAGGAGGGGTCGGGGAGCTGTTTTTT

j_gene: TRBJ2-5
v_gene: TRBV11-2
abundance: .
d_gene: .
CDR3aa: CASSQGLRSLQETQYF
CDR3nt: TGTGCCAGCAGCCAGGGGTTAAGGAGTCTCCAAGAGACCCAGTACTTC

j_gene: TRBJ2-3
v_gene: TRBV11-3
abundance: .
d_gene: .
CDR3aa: CASAEGATDTQYF
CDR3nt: TGTGCCAGCGCAGAGGGCGCCACAGATACGCAGTATTTT

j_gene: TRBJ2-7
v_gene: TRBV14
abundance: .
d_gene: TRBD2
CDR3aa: CASSQEPSGRTEQYF
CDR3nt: TGTGCCAGCAGCCAAGAACCTAGCGGGAGGACCGAGCAGTACTTC

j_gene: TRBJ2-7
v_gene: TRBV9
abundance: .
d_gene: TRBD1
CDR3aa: CASSVDVGTAYEQYF
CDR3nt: TGTGCCAGCAGCGTAGATGTGGGGACAGCCTACGAGCAGTACTTC